These T cell receptor beta chains were read from a single sample in a study of OX40 agonist ivuxolimab in advanced cancers. Assay used: immunoSEQ multiplex PCR; TCRdb lists only in-frame clones, some missing. The table has some 77,000 clones, 87% seen once. Sequenced material: CD4+ or CD8+ T cells sorted from blood, taken in a trial of the OX40 agonist ivuxolimab. All receptors come from an adult with an advanced solid tumor such as melanoma, head and neck, liver or kidney cancer. Each CDR3 is given with its conserved first and last residue. A D gene is named only where the DNA matches it firmly.

len	d_gene	v_gene	j_gene	CDR3nt	CDR3aa
13	-	TRBV2	TRBJ2-5	TGTGCCATCAAAGGGAGTTTCCAAGAGACCCAGTACTTC	CAIKGSFQETQYF
13	-	TRBV6-1	TRBJ1-2	TGTGCCACCGAGGTAACTCGAGGGCATGGCTACACCTTC	CATEVTRGHGYTF
14	-	TRBV7-9	TRBJ2-1	TGTGCCAGCAGCTTTGGACAGTCCTACAATGAGCAGTTCTTC	CASSFGQSYNEQFF
12	TRBD1	TRBV6-1	TRBJ1-2	TGTGCCAGCCGACCCGGGACAGCAGGCTACACCTTC	CASRPGTAGYTF
16	TRBD1	TRBV19	TRBJ2-1	TGTGCCAGTAGTATTACAGGGGGCGGTTCCTACAATGAGCAGTTCTTC	CASSITGGGSYNEQFF
12	-	TRBV2	TRBJ2-5	TGTGCCAGCAGAGTGGTCCAAGAGACCCAGTACTTC	CASRVVQETQYF
14	-	TRBV15	TRBJ2-5	TGTGCCACCAGCGCCGGTGGCAGCCAAGAGACCCAGTACTTC	CATSAGGSQETQYF
19	TRBD2	TRBV10-3	TRBJ2-7	TGTGCCATCAGTGAGCCGGGTGGTTCTAGCGGGAGTCCCGTGGGGGAGCAGTACTTC	CAISEPGGSSGSPVGEQYF
17	TRBD2	TRBV7-3	TRBJ2-5	TGTGCCAGCAGTCCCGGGACTAGCGGGATTTTTTCGGAGACCCAGTACTTC	CASSPGTSGIFSETQYF
13	-	TRBV6-4	TRBJ2-2	TGTGCCAGCAGTGACTATATGGCCGGGGAGCTGTTTTTT	CASSDYMAGELFF